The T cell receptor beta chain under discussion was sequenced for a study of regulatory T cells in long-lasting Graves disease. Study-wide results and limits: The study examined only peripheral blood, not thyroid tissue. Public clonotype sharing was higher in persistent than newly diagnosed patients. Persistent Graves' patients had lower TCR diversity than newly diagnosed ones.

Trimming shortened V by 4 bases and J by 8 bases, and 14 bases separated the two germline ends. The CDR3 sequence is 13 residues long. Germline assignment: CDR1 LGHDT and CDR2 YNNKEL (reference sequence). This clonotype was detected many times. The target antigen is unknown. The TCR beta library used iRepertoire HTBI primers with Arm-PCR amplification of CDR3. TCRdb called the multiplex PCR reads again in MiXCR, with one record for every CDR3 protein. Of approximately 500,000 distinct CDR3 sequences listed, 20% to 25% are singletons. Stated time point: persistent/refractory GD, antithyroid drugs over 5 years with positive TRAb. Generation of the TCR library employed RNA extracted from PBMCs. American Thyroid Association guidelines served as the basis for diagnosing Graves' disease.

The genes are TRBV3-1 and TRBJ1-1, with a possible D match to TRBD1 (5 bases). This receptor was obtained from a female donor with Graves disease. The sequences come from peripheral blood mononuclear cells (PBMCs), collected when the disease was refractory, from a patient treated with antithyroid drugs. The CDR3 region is CASSLTRDGEAFF. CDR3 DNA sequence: TGTGCCAGCAGCCTAACACGGGACGGAGAAGCTTTCTTT.